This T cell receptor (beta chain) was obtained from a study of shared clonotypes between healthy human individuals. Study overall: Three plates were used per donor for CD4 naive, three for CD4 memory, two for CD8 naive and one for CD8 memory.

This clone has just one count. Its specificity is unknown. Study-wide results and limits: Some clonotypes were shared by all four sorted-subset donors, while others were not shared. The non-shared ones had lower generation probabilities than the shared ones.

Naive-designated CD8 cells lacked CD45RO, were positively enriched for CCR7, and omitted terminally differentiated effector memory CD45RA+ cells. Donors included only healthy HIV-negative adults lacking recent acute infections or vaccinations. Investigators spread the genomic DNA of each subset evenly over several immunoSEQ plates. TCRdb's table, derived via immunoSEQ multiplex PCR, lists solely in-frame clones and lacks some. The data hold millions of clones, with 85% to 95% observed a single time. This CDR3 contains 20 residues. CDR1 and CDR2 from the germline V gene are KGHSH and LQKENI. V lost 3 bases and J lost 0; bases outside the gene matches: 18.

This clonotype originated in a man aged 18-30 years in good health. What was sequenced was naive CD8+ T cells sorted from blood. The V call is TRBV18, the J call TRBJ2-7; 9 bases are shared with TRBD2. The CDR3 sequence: CASSPKGDPAGGISSYEQYF. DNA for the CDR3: TGTGCCAGCTCACCTAAAGGTGATCCAGCGGGGGGAATTAGCTCCTACGAGCAGTACTTC.